This T cell receptor beta chain stems from a study of beta chain features in type 1 diabetes. Notes on the study in general: Fewer junction insertions and more nucleotide deletions appeared in type 1 diabetes patients.

The CDR3 is 16 residues long. Trimming took off 2 bases at V and 3 bases at J, with 12 bases between the two ends. Germline V gene lookup returns CDR1 SGHRS and CDR2 YFSETQ. Every isolated RNA sample was fully reverse transcribed, so sequencing captured expressed TCRB transcripts. Clones were sequenced by immunoSEQ multiplex PCR, and TCRdb holds only the in-frame ones, with some missing. The repertoire holds approximately 15,000 clones, with around 43% as singletons. The sample holds a few counts of this clone. Its target is unknown. The chain recombines TRBV5-1 with TRBJ1-6; D is possibly TRBD1 (6 bases). Sequenced material: stem cell memory CD4+ T cells from blood. The receptor's source is a woman aged 40-49 years in good health. The CDR3 bases are TGCGCCAGCAGCTTCCAGGGGAGCAGCTATAATTCACCCCTCCACTTT. Protein sequence: CASSFQGSSYNSPLHF.